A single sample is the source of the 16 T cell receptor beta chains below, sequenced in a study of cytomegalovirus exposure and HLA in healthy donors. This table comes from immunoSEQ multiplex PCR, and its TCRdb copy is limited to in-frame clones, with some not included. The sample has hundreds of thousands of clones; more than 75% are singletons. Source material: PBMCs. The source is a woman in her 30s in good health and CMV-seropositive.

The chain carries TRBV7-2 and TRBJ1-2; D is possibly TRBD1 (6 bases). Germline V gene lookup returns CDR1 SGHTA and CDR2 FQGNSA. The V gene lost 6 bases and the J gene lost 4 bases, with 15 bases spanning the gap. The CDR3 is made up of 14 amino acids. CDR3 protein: CASRPEPGVYGYTF. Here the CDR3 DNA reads TGTGCCAGCAGGCCCGAACCAGGGGTCTATGGCTACACCTTC.

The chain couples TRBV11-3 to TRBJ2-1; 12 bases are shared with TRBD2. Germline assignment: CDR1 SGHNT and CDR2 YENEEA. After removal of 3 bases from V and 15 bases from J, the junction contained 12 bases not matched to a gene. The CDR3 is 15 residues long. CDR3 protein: CASSFQGLAGKSPFF. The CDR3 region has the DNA TGTGCCAGCAGCTTCCAGGGACTAGCGGGCAAGTCCCCGTTCTTC. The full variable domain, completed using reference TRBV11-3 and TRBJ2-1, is EAGVVQSPRYKIIEKKQPVAFWCNPISGHNTLYWYLQNLGQGPELLIRYENEEAVDDSQLPKDRFSAERLKGVDSTLKIQPAELGDSAVYLCASSFQGLAGKSPFFGPGTRLTVL.

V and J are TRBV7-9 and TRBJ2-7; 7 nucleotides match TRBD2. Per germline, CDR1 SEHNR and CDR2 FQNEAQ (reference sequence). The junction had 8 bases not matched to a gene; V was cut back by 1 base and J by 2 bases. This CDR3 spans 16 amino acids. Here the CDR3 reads CASSLGGGSGTYEQYF. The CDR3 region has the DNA TGTGCCAGCAGCTTAGGGGGGGGGAGCGGCACCTACGAGCAGTACTTC.

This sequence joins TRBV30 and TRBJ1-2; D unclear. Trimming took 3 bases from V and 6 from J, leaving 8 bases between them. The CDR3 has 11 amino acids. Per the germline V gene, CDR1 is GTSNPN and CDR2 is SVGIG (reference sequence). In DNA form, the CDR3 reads TGTGCCTGGAGGGGTGCGGATGGCTACACCTTC. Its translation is CAWRGADGYTF.

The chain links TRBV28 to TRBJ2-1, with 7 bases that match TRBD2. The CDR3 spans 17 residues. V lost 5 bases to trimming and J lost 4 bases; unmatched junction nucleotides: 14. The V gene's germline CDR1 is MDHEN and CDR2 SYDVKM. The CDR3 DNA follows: TGTGCCAGCAGTCCTCCCTTTCTAGCGGCCGATTACAATGAGCAGTTCTTC. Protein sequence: CASSPPFLAADYNEQFF.

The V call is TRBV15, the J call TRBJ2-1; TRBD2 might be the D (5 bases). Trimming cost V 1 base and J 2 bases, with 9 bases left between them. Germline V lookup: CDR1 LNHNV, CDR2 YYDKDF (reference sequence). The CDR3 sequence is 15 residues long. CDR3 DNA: TGTGCCACCAGCAGAGCTCGAGGGACCTACAATGAGCAGTTCTTC. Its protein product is CATSRARGTYNEQFF.

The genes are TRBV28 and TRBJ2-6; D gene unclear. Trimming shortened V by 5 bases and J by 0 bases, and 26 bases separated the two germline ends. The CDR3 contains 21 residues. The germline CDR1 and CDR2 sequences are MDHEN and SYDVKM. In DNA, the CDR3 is TGTGCCAGCAGTATGCCGGCCACCACCACCCCCAACTACTCTGGGGCCAACGTCCTGACTTTC. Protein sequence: CASSMPATTTPNYSGANVLTF.

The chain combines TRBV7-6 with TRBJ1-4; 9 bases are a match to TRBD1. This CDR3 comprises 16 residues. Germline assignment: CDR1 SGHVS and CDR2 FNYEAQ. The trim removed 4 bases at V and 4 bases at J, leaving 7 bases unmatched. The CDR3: CASSWGDRAINEKLFF. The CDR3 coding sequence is TGTGCCAGCAGCTGGGGGGACAGGGCGATTAATGAAAAACTGTTTTTT.

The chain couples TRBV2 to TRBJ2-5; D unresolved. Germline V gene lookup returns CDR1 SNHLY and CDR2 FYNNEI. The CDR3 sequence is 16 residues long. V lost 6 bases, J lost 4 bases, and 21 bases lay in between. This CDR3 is CASSHPAQRSRETQYF. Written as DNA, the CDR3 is TGTGCCAGCAGCCACCCCGCGCAGCGCAGTCGAGAGACCCAGTACTTC.

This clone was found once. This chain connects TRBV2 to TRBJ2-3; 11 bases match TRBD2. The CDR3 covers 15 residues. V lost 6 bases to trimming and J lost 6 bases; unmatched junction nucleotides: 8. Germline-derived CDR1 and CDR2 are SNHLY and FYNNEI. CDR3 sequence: CASSRVAGGRDTQYF. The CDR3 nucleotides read TGTGCCAGCAGCCGGGTAGCGGGAGGGCGCGATACGCAGTATTTT.

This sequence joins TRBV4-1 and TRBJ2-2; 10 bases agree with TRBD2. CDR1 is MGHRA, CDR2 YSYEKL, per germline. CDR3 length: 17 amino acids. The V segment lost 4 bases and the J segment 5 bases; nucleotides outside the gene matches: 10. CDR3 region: CASSPKYPSGRTGELFF. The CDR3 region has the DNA TGCGCCAGCAGCCCCAAGTACCCTAGCGGGAGAACCGGGGAGCTGTTTTTT.

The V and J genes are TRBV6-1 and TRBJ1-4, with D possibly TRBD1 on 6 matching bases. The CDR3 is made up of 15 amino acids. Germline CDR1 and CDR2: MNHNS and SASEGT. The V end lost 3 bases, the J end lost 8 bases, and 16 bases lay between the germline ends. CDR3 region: CASSDGQLLNEKLFF. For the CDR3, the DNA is TGTGCCAGCAGTGACGGACAGCTTCTAAACGAAAAACTGTTTTTT.

CDR3 DNA sequence: TGTGCCAGTAGTACGGACAGGGGCGCCTACGAGCAGTACTTC. This encodes CASSTDRGAYEQYF. The V call is TRBV19, the J call TRBJ2-7, with 9 positions matching TRBD1. The length of the CDR3 is 14 residues. The V gene end was trimmed by 4 bases and the J gene end by 2 bases; junction bases not matched to a gene: 3. From germline, CDR1 is LNHDA and CDR2 SQIVND (reference sequence). Looking up the rest from reference TRBV19 and TRBJ2-7 gives the full variable domain: DGGITQSPKYLFRKEGQNVTLSCEQNLNHDAMYWYRQDPGQGLRLIYYSQIVNDFQKGDIAEGYSVSREKKESFPLTVTSAQKNPTAFYLCASSTDRGAYEQYFGPGTRLTVT.

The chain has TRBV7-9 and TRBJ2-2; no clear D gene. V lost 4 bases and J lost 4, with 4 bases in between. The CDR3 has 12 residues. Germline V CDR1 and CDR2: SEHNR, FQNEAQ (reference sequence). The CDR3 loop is CASSSGTGELFF. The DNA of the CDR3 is TGTGCCAGCAGCTCCGGCACCGGGGAGCTGTTTTTT.

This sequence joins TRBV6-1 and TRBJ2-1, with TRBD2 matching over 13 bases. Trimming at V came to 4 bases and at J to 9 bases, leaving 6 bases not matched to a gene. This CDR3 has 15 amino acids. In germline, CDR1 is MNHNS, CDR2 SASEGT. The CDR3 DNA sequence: TGTGCCAGCAGTGCTGGACTAGCGGGAGTGGTTGAGCAGTTCTTC. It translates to CASSAGLAGVVEQFF.

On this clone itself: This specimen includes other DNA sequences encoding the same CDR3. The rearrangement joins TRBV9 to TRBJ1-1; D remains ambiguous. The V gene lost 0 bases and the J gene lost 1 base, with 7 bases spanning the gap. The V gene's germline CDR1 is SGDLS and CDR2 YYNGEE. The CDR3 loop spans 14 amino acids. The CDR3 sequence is CASSVGQKNTEAFF. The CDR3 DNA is TGTGCCAGCAGCGTAGGCCAGAAGAACACTGAAGCTTTCTTT.